These 2 T cell receptor beta chains originate from one sample sequenced in a study of blood T cells in healthy people across ages. With a J-beta primer mix and a sample-barcoded 5' primer, a second PCR ran roughly 6 to 11 cycles. MiXCR was run by TCRdb on the 5' RACE reads, yielding one entry per CDR3 protein. Altogether some 1,800,000 distinct CDR3 sequences are present, about two fifths being singletons, with the ten largest covering more than 20%. The sample was blood. The origin of the receptors is a human donor in good health.

This chain joins TRBV7-2 and TRBJ2-1; TRBD2 aligns across 7 bases. With 2 bases clipped from V and 0 bases from J, the junction kept 10 bases outside the gene matches. The CDR3 runs to 18 residues. CDR1 and CDR2 (germline): SGHTA, FQGNSA. CDR3 sequence reads: CASSLRAGAPLSYNEQFF. The CDR3 bases are TGTGCCAGCAGCTTACGGGCGGGAGCTCCCCTCTCCTACAATGAGCAGTTCTTC. The full variable domain, completed using reference TRBV7-2 and TRBJ2-1, is GAGVSQSPSNKVTEKGKDVELRCDPISGHTALYWYRQSLGQGLEFLIYFQGNSAPDKSGLPSDRFSAERTGGSVSTLTIQRTQQEDSAVYLCASSLRAGAPLSYNEQFFGPGTRLTVL.

The chain recombines TRBV24-1 with TRBJ2-1; D is possibly TRBD1 (5 bases). Germline-derived CDR1 and CDR2 are KGHDR and SFDVKD. V shed 5 bases and J shed 12 bases, with 16 bases lying between them. The CDR3 spans 13 residues. The CDR3 DNA sequence: TGTGCCACCAGTGTTCCAGGGTCAGGATTGCAGTTCTTC. Protein: CATSVPGSGLQFF.